This note documents a single T cell receptor (beta chain) sequence. The clone's antigen remains unknown. No quality values exist for individual bases; no much larger clone is one base distant. Inclusive of the bounding cysteine and phenylalanine, the CDR3 is 13 residues long. Just the 39-base CDR3 DNA is kept, in frame starting at base 1. V lost 4 bases and J lost 6 bases, and the count of bases not matched to a germline gene is 4. According to the germline V gene (reference sequence), CDR1 reads SSHAT and CDR2 reads FNYEAQ. The data were obtained in a study of cytomegalovirus exposure and HLA in healthy donors (dated by TCRdb to about 2017). Turning to the overall study: In an earlier analysis of about 560 of the donors, around 300 Gb of sequence data and some 100 million unique TCR beta sequences from about 179 million T cells were reported. Among a few hundred genotyped donors of the cohort, an average of roughly 240,000 unique TCR beta nucleotide sequences were sequenced per donor, about a sixth of them non-productive. Rather than using new phenotypic data, the later analysis identified candidate immune exposures from TCR beta sequences and from how often those sequences occurred across donors. In an earlier analysis of roughly 580 of the donors, high-throughput TCR beta sequencing was used to judge whether each TCR beta V gene segment behaved as functional or pseudogenic. Four or five DR-DQ haplotypes were treated as single units for association and clustering because of strong linkage in the cohort. All discovery cohort repertoires had been generated using a single sequencing platform. A later genetic analysis used genome-wide SNP genotypes for about 65% of the roughly 670 donors, treating that subset as a discovery cohort. Donor age, sex, ethnicity and CMV serostatus were compiled alongside the repertoire data. A later analysis re-analyzed previously published TCR beta repertoires from roughly 600 donors and added high-resolution HLA genotyping to study TCR occurrence patterns. An early release covering some 640 HLA-typed donors comprised about 300 gigabases of sequencing data and 65 million to 100 million unique TCR sequences. The aim of the study was to test whether cataloging public T cell receptors could identify signatures of past pathogen exposure. Typing coverage differed by locus: A, B, C, DRB1 and DQB1 were typed in about 620-640 donors, DQA1 in about 510, DPA1 in 600 to 610, and DPB1 in 400 to 480. The study used immunosequencing to profile the T cell repertoires of 600 to 850 subjects and linked those repertoires to cytomegalovirus serostatus. Among the roughly 400 genotyped donors, around 81% belonged to the genetic ancestry cluster associated with self-reported Caucasian donors. HLA typing included class I and class II loci at four-digit resolution. Besides the first cohort of roughly 700 subjects, a separate validation cohort made up of some 110 different subjects was used. To predict cytomegalovirus infection status, the study brought together high-throughput TCR immunosequencing, statistical association of individual TCRs with disease status, and machine learning. Points the paper makes about the study in general: HLA typing was unavailable for some donors at each locus, so association tests used only the typed subset. A further reported finding was that TCR beta sequences accurately predicted the HLA-A and HLA-B alleles for most subjects in the first cohort. According to a later analysis, most CMV-associated TCR beta chains appeared to be HLA-restricted, and the HLA associations seemed to be driven largely by CMV exposure. A cluster of highly shared sequence variants was judged likely to be a technical artifact of the sequencing pipeline. The study listed 164 TCR beta chains as associated with cytomegalovirus. A later analysis found that HLA-associated TCR beta chains were more clonally expanded and had lower generation probabilities than equally common non-associated chains. Across donors, most TCR sequences were observed very rarely, whereas some public TCRs were present in many individuals. According to the authors, the approach could potentially be generalized to other disease states and immunological phenotypes. At a false discovery rate of 0.05, a later analysis linked about 17,000 TCR beta sequences to specific HLA alleles. Presence/absence analyses assumed roughly uniform sequencing depth across donors, an assumption that may not hold. Because counts were too low, roughly 17 rarely observed V segments, including chromosome 9 orphons, were left out of the earlier analysis of 587 of the donors. According to a later genetic analysis, donors in an Asian-associated ancestry cluster had fewer N-insertions in productive TCRs than the roughly 700-donor mean. Linkage disequilibrium might explain the correlated functional status among segregating V segments, but an unknown experimental factor could not be ruled out. An association between a missense DCLRE1C variant and V-gene and J-gene trimming of TCR beta chains was found in a later genetic analysis and replicated in an independent cohort. In vitro tests confirmed that a few of the cytomegalovirus-associated TCR beta chains recognize cytomegalovirus antigens. According to a later analysis, TCR association rates differed among HLA loci, with DRB1 alleles showing the most associated TCRs and HLA-C alleles showing the fewest. Strong co-occurrence of HLA alleles, especially DR and DQ, made assigning TCR associations to individual alleles difficult. In an earlier analysis of approximately 590 of the donors, most TCR beta V segments appeared in productive rearrangements about 87% or about 30% of the time, broadly matching IMGT annotations. The cohort was sequenced for TCR beta chains only, and without alpha or paired-chain data the features that could be detected were limited. In a later analysis, several top co-occurrence clusters were reported to appear linked to parvovirus B19, influenza, CMV and Epstein-Barr virus. Some IMGT-functional V segments, including TRBV6-2 and TRBV6-3, could not be distinguished by the 87-base-pair reads and were therefore excluded. In both the original and validation cohorts, the classifier was reported to diagnose cytomegalovirus status with high specificity and sensitivity. The only immune exposure information available for the cohort was CMV serostatus.

Libraries came from the immunoSEQ multiplex PCR assay. The multiplex PCR relied on a mix of 60 forward primers for TCR Vbeta segments and 13 reverse primers for TCR Jbeta segments. Amplification of the CDR3 region of rearranged TCR beta genes was performed with a multiplex PCR assay on genomic DNA. On the Illumina HiSeq System, the amplified TCR beta libraries were sequenced as 87-base-pair reads. For the original study's pipeline: In a later analysis, 70 million to 95 million unique TCR beta chains were counted across the roughly 610 repertoires, and roughly 11 million of these chains were shared by at least two donors. To remove PCR and sequencing errors, raw reads were error-corrected and collapsed into unique sequences using a nearest-neighbor algorithm that merged closely related sequences. V, D and J gene segments were assigned by aligning CDR3 sequences to IMGT reference sequences. For a sequence to be retained, a match of at least six nucleotides to both a V gene segment and a J gene segment was required. Rearrangements were classified as productive when the CDR3 lacked stop codons and remained in frame with V and J, and all other rearrangements were classified as non-productive. CDR3 was defined by IMGT convention, running from the second conserved V-encoded cysteine to the conserved J-encoded phenylalanine. In an earlier analysis of approximately 590 of the donors, sequences lacking an unambiguous match to a single V gene segment were excluded. An earlier analysis of fewer than 750 of the donors classified V segments as functional when productive rearrangements were above 56.7% and as segregating when the standard deviation between donors was above 5%. To diagnose cytomegalovirus status from the catalog of TCR beta chain sequences, a statistical classification framework was built. A later analysis assigned V and J genes by comparing TCR nucleotide sequences with IMGT/GENE-DB human TR gene sequences. Using the TCRdist pipeline, a later analysis assigned CDR3 sequences along with most-parsimonious VDJ recombination scenarios. A later analysis defined each TCR beta chain by its CDR3 amino acid sequence plus V-gene family, and excluded reads lacking a unique V-gene family. In a later analysis, several hundred highly shared, low-generation-probability nucleotide sequences were removed to address suspected cross-contamination and a sequencing artifact. For each public chain, a later analysis derived a clonal expansion index from normalized ranks of inferred template counts within each repertoire. Generation probabilities in a later analysis came from a VDJ recombination model fitted to out-of-frame rearrangements, and those results were checked against IGoR. A later analysis scored TCR-TCR, TCR-HLA and TCR-CMV co-occurrence with hypergeometric tests, applying a repertoire-size bias correction to TCR pairs. False discovery rates were estimated in a later analysis by permuting HLA or CMV assignments 20 times. In a later analysis, co-occurring TCRs were grouped with DBSCAN, and TCRdist sequence similarity was added when clustering was performed within HLA-allele-positive subsets. Co-occurrence clustering excluded repertoires with fewer than 30,000 or more than 120,000 public chains, plus five with anomalous nucleotide sharing. TCRdb mirrors the immuneACCESS table, restricted to in-frame sequences. Some clones are absent from its copies; in checked studies, under half trace to an unresolved V gene, and the reason for the others is unknown. V, J and clone size were drawn from that table, and D and trimming were deduced from the DNA. The sample records more than 75,000 clones, about four fifths of which are singletons. About 4% of the sample comes from the top ten.

The cohort comprised several hundred healthy bone marrow donors. At the time of sampling, every cohort member was nominally healthy, though immune exposures that went unrecorded were likely present. The donor was CMV seronegative and belonged to the group of over 350 seronegative cohort members. A peripheral blood sample was collected from each donor, and TCR beta sequencing was performed on peripheral blood mononuclear cells. The Qiagen DNeasy Blood Extraction Kit was used to extract genomic DNA from the blood cell samples. This chain is built from TRBV7-7 and TRBJ2-7; 9 middle bases align to TRBD1. The TCR sequence derives from a woman in her forties in good health and CMV-seronegative. Sequencing input: PBMCs. The DNA sequence reads TGTGCCAGCAGCTCGGGACAGGGTCTCGAGCAGTACTTC. It specifies CASSSGQGLEQYF.